The T cell receptor beta chain described here comes from a study of OX40 agonist ivuxolimab in advanced cancers. The wider study: Patients received ivuxolimab, an agonistic anti-OX40 (CD134) antibody. Study results and caveats: Also present in some nonresponders was a low level of normalized T-cell clonal expansion. Expanded clones were, on average, more numerous among CD8+ T cells than CD4+.

Clones were sequenced by immunoSEQ multiplex PCR, and TCRdb holds only the in-frame ones, with some missing. In the table there are approximately 100,000 clones, over 85% of which are singletons. The CDR3 runs to 16 residues. Per the germline V gene, CDR1 is LNHNV and CDR2 is YYDKDF (reference sequence). The J segment lost 1 base and the V segment lost 6 bases, leaving 8 bases of the junction unmatched. To note about this clone: The antigen remains undetermined.

Samples were taken at baseline and on day 1 of cycles 4 and 7. This chain uses TRBV15 with TRBJ1-4; 7 bases agree with TRBD1. This specimen was CD4+ or CD8+ T cells sorted from blood, taken in a trial of the OX40 agonist ivuxolimab. The clonotype originates from an adult with an advanced solid tumor such as melanoma, head and neck, liver or kidney cancer. The CDR3 protein is CATRKNPGGTNEKLFF. CDR3 in DNA: TGTGCCACCAGGAAAAATCCAGGGGGAACTAATGAAAAACTGTTTTTT.